Listed here are 14 T cell receptor beta chains from one sample, sequenced in a study of beta chain features in type 1 diabetes. Overall study results and limits: Among all four CD4+ subsets, Type 1 diabetes patients had TCRB CDR3s that were moderately but significantly shorter.

No antigen has been identified for these receptors. Since all of the isolated RNA was reverse transcribed, expressed TCRB transcripts were what got sequenced. Sequenced by immunoSEQ multiplex PCR; TCRdb stores in-frame clones only, minus some. This sample has roughly 260,000 clones; roughly 21% occur once, and the top ten carry 0.028%. The sequenced material came from naive CD4+ T cells from blood. The receptors originated from a woman aged 40 to 55 with type 1 diabetes.

Only a few counts were recorded for this clone. V usage is TRBV6-6 and J usage is TRBJ2-3; D uncertain. V shed 6 bases and J shed 0 bases, with 13 bases lying between them. The CDR3 loop spans 15 amino acids. Germline V gives CDR1 MNHNY, CDR2 SVGAGI (reference sequence). CDR3 residues: CASSSLSVSTDTQYF. CDR3 in DNA: TGTGCCAGCAGCAGCCTAAGCGTTAGCACAGATACGCAGTATTTT.

This chain uses TRBV9 with TRBJ2-1; 7 nucleotides align to TRBD1. V lost 4 bases and J lost 4; bases outside the gene matches: 11. The CDR3 contains 16 residues. Germline values: CDR1 SGDLS, CDR2 YYNGEE. CDR3 loop: CASSPRPGQNYNEQFF. Here the CDR3 DNA reads TGTGCCAGCAGCCCTCGCCCGGGACAGAATTACAATGAGCAGTTCTTC. The full variable domain, its missing parts supplied by reference TRBV9 and TRBJ2-1, is DSGVTQTPKHLITATGQRVTLRCSPRSGDLSVYWYQQSLDQGLQFLIQYYNGEERAKGNILERFSAQQFPDLHSELNLSSLELGDSALYFCASSPRPGQNYNEQFFGPGTRLTVL.

The gene calls are TRBV6-6 and TRBJ2-7, with D possibly TRBD1 on 6 matching bases. Germline CDR1 and CDR2: MNHNY and SVGAGI (reference sequence). This CDR3 contains 15 residues. The germline V and J ends were trimmed by 2 bases and 2 bases, with 13 bases remaining between them. As DNA, the CDR3 is TGTGCCAGCAGTTACAGGCCGGACAGAACCTACGAGCAGTACTTC. It translates to CASSYRPDRTYEQYF.

This clone was observed a few times. The gene calls are TRBV5-1 and TRBJ1-1; D unresolved. The V and J ends lost 7 bases and 2 bases respectively, with 15 bases between them. Germline CDR1 reads SGHRS; CDR2 reads YFSETQ. The CDR3 is 14 residues long. CDR3 in DNA: TGCGCCAGCGCCCCGGGAACCCCTAACACTGAAGCTTTCTTT. Protein product: CASAPGTPNTEAFF.

The chain employs TRBV29-1 and TRBJ2-5, with D possibly matching TRBD2 (6 bases). Near its end, the DNA agrees better with TRBJ2-7, so the J call may be wrong. The CDR3 contains 14 residues. The germline V gene encodes CDR1 SQVTM and CDR2 ANQGSEA. CDR3 amino acids: CSVGAGGTAYEQYF. The CDR3 DNA reads TGCAGCGTGGGAGCGGGCGGGACCGCCTACGAGCAGTACTTC.

This clone was seen only a few times. The genes are TRBV4-2 and TRBJ2-2, with 14 bases lining up with TRBD2. Germline V gene data show CDR1 as LGHNA and CDR2 as YNFKEQ. Trimming cost V 4 bases and J 6 bases; bases outside gene matches: 1. The CDR3 runs to 15 residues. CDR3 in amino acids: CASSLGLAGAGELFF. CDR3 nucleotides: TGTGCCAGCAGCCTGGGACTAGCGGGGGCCGGGGAGCTGTTTTTT.

This clone was seen only a few times. V usage is TRBV23-1 and J usage is TRBJ2-2; TRBD1 agrees at 9 bases. TRBV23-1 is assigned to the ORF class and has an uncertain function. After removal of 4 bases from V and 0 bases from J, the junction contained 9 bases not matched to a gene. The CDR3 is made up of 18 amino acids. The CDR3 sequence: CASSLTGTGSANTGELFF. As DNA, the CDR3 is TGCGCCAGCAGTCTGACCGGGACAGGGTCCGCGAACACCGGGGAGCTGTTTTTT.

The chain is built from TRBV27 and TRBJ2-6; D is undetermined. The V gene lost 5 bases and the J gene lost 2 bases, with 4 bases spanning the gap. This CDR3 is 13 amino acids long. Germline V gene sequence: CDR1 MNHEY, CDR2 SMNVEV (reference sequence). The CDR3: CASSATGANVLTF. As DNA, the CDR3 is TGTGCCAGCAGTGCTACTGGGGCCAACGTCCTGACTTTC.

The chain is built from TRBV29-1 and TRBJ2-7; a possible D gene is TRBD2 (5 bases). V dropped 3 bases and J dropped 6 bases, with 15 bases sitting between them. CDR3 length: 13 residues. Germline lookup yields CDR1 SQVTM and CDR2 ANQGSEA. CDR3 DNA: TGCAGCGTTGATGGCCAGTTCGCGGGCGAGCAGTACTTC. Amino acid sequence: CSVDGQFAGEQYF.

The gene calls are TRBV28 and TRBJ2-1, with TRBD2 matching over 13 bases. Trimming at V came to 5 bases and at J to 9 bases, leaving 7 bases not matched to a gene. Germline values: CDR1 MDHEN, CDR2 SYDVKM. CDR3 length: 15 amino acids. The CDR3 loop reads CASSPGLAGKVEQFF. In DNA, the CDR3 is TGTGCCAGCAGTCCGGGACTAGCGGGGAAGGTTGAGCAGTTCTTC. The complete variable domain, with remaining parts taken from reference TRBV28 and TRBJ2-1, reads DVKVTQSSRYLVKRTGEKVFLECVQDMDHENMFWYRQDPGLGLRLIYFSYDVKMKEKGDIPEGYSVSREKKERFSLILESASTNQTSMYLCASSPGLAGKVEQFFGPGTRLTVL.

The V and J genes are TRBV5-6 and TRBJ2-7; D perhaps matches TRBD2 (6 bases). CDR3 length equals 13 residues. V lost 5 bases to trimming and J lost 3 bases, with 12 bases between them. CDR1 is SGHDT and CDR2 is YYEEEE in the germline V gene. The CDR3 loop reads CASSLGSRYEQYF. CDR3 in DNA: TGTGCCAGCAGTCTCGGGAGTCGCTACGAGCAGTACTTC.

The chain has TRBV5-1 and TRBJ1-3; D gene uncertain. V shed 0 bases and J shed 1 base, with 5 bases lying between them. From germline, CDR1 is SGHRS and CDR2 YFSETQ. The CDR3 runs to 14 residues. CDR3 amino acids: CASSLGTSGNTIYF. CDR3 bases: TGCGCCAGCAGCTTGGGAACATCTGGAAACACCATATATTTT.

The rearrangement uses TRBV19 and TRBJ1-5, with 10 positions matching TRBD1. Germline values: CDR1 LNHDA, CDR2 SQIVND (reference sequence). The CDR3 has 15 amino acids. After removal of 5 bases from V and 7 bases from J, the junction contained 8 bases not matched to a gene. CDR3 sequence (DNA): TGTGCCAGTAGTGTCCGGGACAGGGGTAGACAGCCCCAGCATTTT. Its translation: CASSVRDRGRQPQHF.

The chain couples TRBV30 to TRBJ2-2; D unclear. This CDR3 has 14 residues. V shed 1 base and J shed 0 bases, with 6 bases lying between them. Germline loops: CDR1 GTSNPN, CDR2 SVGIG (reference sequence). CDR3 loop: CAWSERANTGELFF. CDR3 bases: TGTGCCTGGAGTGAGAGAGCGAACACCGGGGAGCTGTTTTTT.